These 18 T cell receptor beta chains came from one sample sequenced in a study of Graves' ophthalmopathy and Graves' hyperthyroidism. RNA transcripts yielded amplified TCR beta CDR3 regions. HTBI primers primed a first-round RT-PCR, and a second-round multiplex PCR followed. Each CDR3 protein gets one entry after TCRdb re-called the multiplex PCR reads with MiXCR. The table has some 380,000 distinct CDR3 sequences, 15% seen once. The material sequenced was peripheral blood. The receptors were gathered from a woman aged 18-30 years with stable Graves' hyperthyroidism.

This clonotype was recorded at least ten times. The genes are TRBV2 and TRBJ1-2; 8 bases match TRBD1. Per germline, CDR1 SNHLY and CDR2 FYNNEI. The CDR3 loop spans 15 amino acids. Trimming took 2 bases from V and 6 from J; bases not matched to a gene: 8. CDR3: CASSEHPDRVDGYTF. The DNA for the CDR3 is TGTGCCAGCAGTGAACACCCGGACAGGGTAGATGGCTACACCTTC.

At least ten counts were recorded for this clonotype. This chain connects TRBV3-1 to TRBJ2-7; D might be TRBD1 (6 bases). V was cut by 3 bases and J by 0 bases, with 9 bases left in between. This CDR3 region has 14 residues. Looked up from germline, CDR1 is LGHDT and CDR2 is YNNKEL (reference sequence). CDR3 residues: CASSQRTDSYEQYF. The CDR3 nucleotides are TGTGCCAGCAGCCAGCGGACAGACTCCTACGAGCAGTACTTC.

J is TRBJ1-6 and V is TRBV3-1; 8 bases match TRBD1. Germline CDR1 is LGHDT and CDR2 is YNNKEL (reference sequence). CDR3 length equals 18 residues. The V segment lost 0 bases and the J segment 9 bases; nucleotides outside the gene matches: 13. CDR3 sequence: CASSQDAGVGQALSPLHF. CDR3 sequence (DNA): TGTGCCAGCAGCCAAGATGCCGGCGTGGGACAGGCACTTTCACCCCTCCACTTT.

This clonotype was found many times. CDR3 nucleotides: TGTGCCAGCAGCCCCGTATCGGTGAACACTGAAGCTTTCTTT. It translates to CASSPVSVNTEAFF. V is TRBV7-2 and J is TRBJ1-1; D gene uncertain. Trimming stripped 5 bases from V and 0 bases from J, with 10 bases between. Germline loops: CDR1 SGHTA, CDR2 FQGNSA. The CDR3 spans 14 residues.

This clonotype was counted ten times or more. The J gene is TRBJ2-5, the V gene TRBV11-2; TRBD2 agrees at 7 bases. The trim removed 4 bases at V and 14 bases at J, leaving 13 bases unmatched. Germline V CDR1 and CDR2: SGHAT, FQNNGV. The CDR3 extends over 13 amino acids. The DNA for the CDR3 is TGTGCCAGCAGCTCCCTTCCCTCGGGGGGTAACTACTTC. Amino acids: CASSSLPSGGNYF.

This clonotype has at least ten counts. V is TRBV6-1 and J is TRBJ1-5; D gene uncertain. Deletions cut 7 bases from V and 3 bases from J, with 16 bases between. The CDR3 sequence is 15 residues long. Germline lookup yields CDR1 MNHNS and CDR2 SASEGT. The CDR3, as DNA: TGTGCCAGCAAACCCGACCGACGGTTCAATCAGCCCCAGCATTTT. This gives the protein CASKPDRRFNQPQHF.

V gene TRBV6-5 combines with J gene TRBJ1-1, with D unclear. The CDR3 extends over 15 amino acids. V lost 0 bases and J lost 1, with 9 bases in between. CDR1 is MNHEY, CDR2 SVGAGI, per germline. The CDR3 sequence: CASSYSPVQNTEAFF. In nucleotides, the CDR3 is TGTGCCAGCAGTTACTCGCCAGTACAGAACACTGAAGCTTTCTTT.

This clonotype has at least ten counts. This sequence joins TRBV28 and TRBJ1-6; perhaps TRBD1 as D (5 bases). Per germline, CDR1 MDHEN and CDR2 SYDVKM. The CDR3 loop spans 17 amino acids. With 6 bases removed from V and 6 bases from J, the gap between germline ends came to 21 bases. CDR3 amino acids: CASSLRRWRQPNSPLHF. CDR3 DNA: TGTGCCAGCAGCTTGAGACGTTGGAGACAGCCTAATTCACCCCTCCACTTT.

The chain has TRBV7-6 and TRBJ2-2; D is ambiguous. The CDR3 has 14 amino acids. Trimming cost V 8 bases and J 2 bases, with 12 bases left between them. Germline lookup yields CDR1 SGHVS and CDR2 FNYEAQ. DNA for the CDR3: TGTGCCAGCTCCTTAATGGGAAACACCGGGGAGCTGTTTTTT. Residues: CASSLMGNTGELFF.

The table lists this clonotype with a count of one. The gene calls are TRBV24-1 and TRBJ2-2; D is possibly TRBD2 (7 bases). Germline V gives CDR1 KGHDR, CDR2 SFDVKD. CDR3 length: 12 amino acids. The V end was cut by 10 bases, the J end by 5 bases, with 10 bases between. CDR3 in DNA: TGTGCCACGGGGGGGCCGACCGGGGAGCTGTTTTTT. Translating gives CATGGPTGELFF.

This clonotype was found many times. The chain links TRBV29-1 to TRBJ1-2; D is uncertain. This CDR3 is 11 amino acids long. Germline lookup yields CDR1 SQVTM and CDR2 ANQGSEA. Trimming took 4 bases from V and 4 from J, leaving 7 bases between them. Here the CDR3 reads CSVAERYGYTF. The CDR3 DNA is TGCAGCGTTGCAGAACGCTATGGCTACACCTTC.

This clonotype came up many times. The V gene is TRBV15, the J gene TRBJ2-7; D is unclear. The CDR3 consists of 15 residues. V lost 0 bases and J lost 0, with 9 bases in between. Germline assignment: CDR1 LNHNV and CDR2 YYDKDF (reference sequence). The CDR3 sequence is CATSRDPQYSYEQYF. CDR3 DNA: TGTGCCACCAGCAGAGATCCACAGTACTCCTACGAGCAGTACTTC.

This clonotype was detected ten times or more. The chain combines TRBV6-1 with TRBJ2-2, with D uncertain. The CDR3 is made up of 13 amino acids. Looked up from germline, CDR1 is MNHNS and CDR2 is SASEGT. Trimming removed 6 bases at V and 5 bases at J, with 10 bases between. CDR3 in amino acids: CASRSGPTGELFF. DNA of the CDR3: TGTGCCAGCAGGTCTGGACCGACCGGGGAGCTGTTTTTT.

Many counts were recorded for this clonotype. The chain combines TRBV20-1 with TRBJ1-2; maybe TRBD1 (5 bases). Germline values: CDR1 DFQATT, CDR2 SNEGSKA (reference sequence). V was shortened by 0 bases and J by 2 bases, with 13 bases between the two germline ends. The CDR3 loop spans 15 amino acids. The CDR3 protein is CSARDATESNYGYTF. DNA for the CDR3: TGCAGTGCTAGAGACGCGACAGAATCAAACTATGGCTACACCTTC.

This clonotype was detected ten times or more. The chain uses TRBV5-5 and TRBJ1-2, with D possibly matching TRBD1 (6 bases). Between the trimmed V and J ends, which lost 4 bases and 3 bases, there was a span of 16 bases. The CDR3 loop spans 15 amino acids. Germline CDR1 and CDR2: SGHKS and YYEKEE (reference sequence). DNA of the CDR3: TGTGCCAGCAGCGCGGACAGCGGCCGTTACTATGGCTACACCTTC. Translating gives CASSADSGRYYGYTF.

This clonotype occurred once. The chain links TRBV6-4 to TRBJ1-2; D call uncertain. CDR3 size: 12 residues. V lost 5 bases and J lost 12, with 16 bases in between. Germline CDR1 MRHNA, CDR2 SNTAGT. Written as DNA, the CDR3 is TGTGCCAGCAGTTACCAACAACGAGGCCACACCTTC. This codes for CASSYQQRGHTF.

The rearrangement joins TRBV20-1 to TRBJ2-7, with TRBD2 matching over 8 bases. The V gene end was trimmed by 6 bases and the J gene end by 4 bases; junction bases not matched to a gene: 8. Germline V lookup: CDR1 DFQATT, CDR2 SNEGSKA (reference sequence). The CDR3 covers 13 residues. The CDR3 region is CSARSGNRYEQYF. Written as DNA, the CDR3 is TGCAGTGCCCGTAGCGGGAACCGGTACGAGCAGTACTTC.

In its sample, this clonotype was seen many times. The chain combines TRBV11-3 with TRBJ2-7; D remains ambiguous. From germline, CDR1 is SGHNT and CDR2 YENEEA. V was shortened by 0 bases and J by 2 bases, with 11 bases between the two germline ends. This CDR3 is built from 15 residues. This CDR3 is CASSLEGSPAYEQYF. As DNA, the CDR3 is TGTGCCAGCAGCTTAGAGGGGTCCCCAGCCTACGAGCAGTACTTC.